These 29 T cell receptor beta chains were all obtained from the same sample, sequenced in a study of T cells after yellow fever vaccination. TCRdb redid the calling of the 5' RACE reads with MiXCR, one entry per CDR3 protein. In the table there are 160,000 or so distinct CDR3 sequences, around 7.3% of which are singletons. Specimen: CD4+ T cells sorted from PBMCs, collected roughly 5 days after the first yellow fever vaccination. Receptors originate from a man aged 18 to 29 who received the YFV17D yellow fever vaccine.

There are a few counts of this clonotype. The rearrangement joins TRBV5-1 to TRBJ2-7, with unresolved D. Germline lookup yields CDR1 SGHRS and CDR2 YFSETQ. This CDR3 is built from 13 residues. The V end lost 0 bases, the J end lost 6 bases, and 10 bases lay between the germline ends. Written as DNA, the CDR3 is TGCGCCAGCAGCTTGGCCGTAGGTGTCGAGCAGTACTTC. This codes for CASSLAVGVEQYF. Full variable domain (rest looked up from reference TRBV5-1 and TRBJ2-7): KAGVTQTPRYLIKTRGQQVTLSCSPISGHRSVSWYQQTPGQGLQFLFEYFSETQRNKGNFPGRFSGRQFSNSRSEMNVSTLELGDSALYLCASSLAVGVEQYFGPGTRLTVT.

The CDR3 DNA follows: TGCGCCAGCAGCCAAGAAGGGACTAGCTCGGCCCAGTACTTC. It translates to CASSQEGTSSAQYF. The chain employs TRBV4-3 and TRBJ2-5, with 9 bases that match TRBD2. V lost 0 bases, J lost 9 bases, and 5 bases stayed unmatched. The CDR3 contains 14 residues. Germline CDR1 LGHNA, CDR2 YSLEER.

This clonotype was detected a few times. The V gene is TRBV9, the J gene TRBJ1-1; D is unclear. The CDR3 has 13 amino acids. CDR1 and CDR2 (germline): SGDLS, YYNGEE. The germline V and J ends were trimmed by 1 base and 0 bases, with 4 bases remaining between them. The CDR3 is CASSVSMNTEAFF. The CDR3 DNA reads as TGTGCCAGCAGCGTATCTATGAACACTGAAGCTTTCTTT.

This clonotype was picked up a small number of times. V gene TRBV7-6 combines with J gene TRBJ2-2; TRBD1 is a possible D gene (6 bases). Germline CDR1 SGHVS, CDR2 FNYEAQ. V shed 1 base and J shed 4 bases, with 13 bases lying between them. The CDR3 has 16 amino acids. Written as DNA, the CDR3 is TGTGCCAGCAGCTTAGTCGCAGGGGTTAGCACCGGGGAGCTGTTTTTT. Protein sequence: CASSLVAGVSTGELFF.

This clonotype was seen many times. The chain carries TRBV7-2 and TRBJ1-6, with 9 nucleotides matching TRBD1. The CDR3 is 15 residues long. Trimming at V came to 4 bases and at J to 10 bases, leaving 8 bases not matched to a gene. Looked up from germline, CDR1 is SGHTA and CDR2 is FQGNSA. The CDR3: CASSSGGQGRSPLHF. CDR3 coding DNA: TGTGCCAGCAGCTCCGGGGGACAGGGTAGATCACCCCTCCACTTT.

J is TRBJ2-5 and V is TRBV5-4; 7 bases fit TRBD1. This CDR3 has 14 amino acids. The germline V gene has CDR1 SGHNT and CDR2 YYREEE (reference sequence). Losses at the gene ends were 3 bases for V and 2 bases for J; bases not matched to a gene: 4. The CDR3 region is CASSWGQKQETQYF. The CDR3 coding sequence is TGTGCCAGCAGCTGGGGACAGAAACAAGAGACCCAGTACTTC.

The chain combines TRBV20-1 with TRBJ2-7; D is unclear. Trimming shortened V by 1 base and J by 3 bases, and 7 bases separated the two germline ends. CDR1 DFQATT and CDR2 SNEGSKA come from the germline V gene (reference sequence). This CDR3 contains 12 residues. In DNA, the CDR3 is TGCAGTGCTAGAGCCCCCGGCTACGAGCAGTACTTC. Amino acid sequence: CSARAPGYEQYF.

This clonotype has just a few counts. CDR3: CASSSGGAAGNTIYF. CDR3 DNA: TGTGCCAGCAGCTCAGGGGGCGCGGCTGGAAACACCATATATTTT. The rearrangement links TRBV9 to TRBJ1-3, with 8 bases matching TRBD1. This CDR3 has 15 amino acids. Germline CDR1 is SGDLS and CDR2 is YYNGEE. With V trimmed by 4 bases and J by 2 bases, 5 bases remained unmatched.

This clonotype was counted many times. This chain uses TRBV12-3 or TRBV12-4 with TRBJ1-6, with TRBD1 matching 11 bases. This CDR3 contains 15 residues. Losses at the gene ends were 5 bases for V and 6 bases for J; bases not matched to a gene: 3. CDR3 sequence (DNA): TGTGCCAGCAGTGGACAGGGGGCGACTAATTCACCCCTCCACTTT. This sequence encodes CASSGQGATNSPLHF.

The rearrangement links TRBV27 to TRBJ2-5; D is uncertain. Germline CDR1 MNHEY, CDR2 SMNVEV (reference sequence). There are 13 residues in the CDR3. Deletions cut 8 bases from V and 2 bases from J, with 12 bases between. CDR3 bases: TGTGCCAGCGACACGACACTACAAGAGACCCAGTACTTC. Translation: CASDTTLQETQYF.

This clonotype was detected only a few times. This chain uses TRBV10-3 with TRBJ2-7, with D perhaps TRBD1 or TRBD2 (6 bases each). CDR3 length: 13 residues. Per the germline V gene, CDR1 is ENHRY and CDR2 is SYGVKD. Trimming pared 8 bases from V and 4 bases from J, leaving 15 bases between. The CDR3: CAIRGNQGYEQYV. CDR3 sequence (DNA): TGTGCCATCCGCGGGAACCAGGGGTACGAGCAGTACGTC.

The chain carries TRBV19 and TRBJ2-6, with D uncertain. CDR1 LNHDA and CDR2 SQIVND come from the germline V gene (reference sequence). The CDR3 length is 16 residues. With 7 bases removed from V and 0 bases from J, the gap between germline ends came to 13 bases. The chain's CDR3 is CASTTSAVSGANVLTF. The CDR3 DNA reads TGTGCCAGTACCACCTCTGCCGTCTCTGGGGCCAACGTCCTGACTTTC.

This clonotype was counted at least ten times. The J gene is TRBJ2-1, the V gene TRBV5-1, with TRBD2 matching over 9 bases. This CDR3 has 15 residues. Germline-derived CDR1 and CDR2 are SGHRS and YFSETQ. V shed 0 bases, J shed 9 bases, and the junction held 7 bases outside the gene matches. The CDR3 is CASSLEGTSYGEQFF. As DNA, the CDR3 is TGCGCCAGCAGCTTGGAGGGGACTAGCTACGGTGAGCAGTTCTTC.

This chain links TRBV29-1 with TRBJ2-7; 11 bases map to TRBD1. The germline V gene has CDR1 SQVTM and CDR2 ANQGSEA. J lost 6 bases, V lost 6 bases, and 1 base had no gene match. The CDR3 loop spans 11 amino acids. CDR3 region: CSVGTGGEQYF. The CDR3 bases are TGCAGCGTCGGGACAGGGGGCGAGCAGTACTTC.

The chain uses TRBV20-1 and TRBJ1-4; D remains unclear. Germline V gene lookup returns CDR1 DFQATT and CDR2 SNEGSKA (reference sequence). The CDR3 runs to 13 residues. Trimming removed 0 bases from V and 7 bases from J, with 9 bases in between. As DNA, the CDR3 is TGCAGTGCTAGAGATGAGGCGGCTGAAAAACTGTTTTTT. Translating it yields CSARDEAAEKLFF.

V gene TRBV12-3 or TRBV12-4 combines with J gene TRBJ1-5; D is uncertain. V dropped 7 bases and J dropped 1 base, with 14 bases sitting between them. The CDR3 loop spans 15 amino acids. In DNA form, the CDR3 reads TGTGCCAGCACTACTTTTTCGGGGAGCAATCAGCCCCAGCATTTT. Residues: CASTTFSGSNQPQHF.

The sample holds many counts of this clonotype. The chain couples TRBV4-1 to TRBJ2-3; D not resolved. The CDR3 contains 17 residues. Germline loops: CDR1 MGHRA, CDR2 YSYEKL. V was trimmed by 5 bases and J by 1 base, leaving 19 bases between them. The CDR3 loop reads CASSFSYVPQGTDTQYF. CDR3 nucleotide sequence: TGCGCCAGCAGCTTCTCCTACGTCCCCCAAGGCACAGATACGCAGTATTTT.

The V call is TRBV2, the J call TRBJ2-5, with a possible D match to TRBD2 (5 bases). CDR1 is SNHLY, CDR2 FYNNEI, per germline. This CDR3 region has 13 residues. Trimming removed 5 bases at V and 5 bases at J, with 12 bases between. The CDR3: CASSPGWHETQYF. The DNA of the CDR3 is TGTGCCAGCAGTCCGGGGTGGCATGAGACCCAGTACTTC. Together with reference TRBV2 and TRBJ2-5, the CDR3 gives the full variable domain: EPEVTQTPSHQVTQMGQEVILRCVPISNHLYFYWYRQILGQKVEFLVSFYNNEISEKSEIFDDQFSVERPDGSNFTLKIRSTKLEDSAMYFCASSPGWHETQYFGPGTRLLVL.

The chain uses TRBV2 and TRBJ2-2; D not certain. The CDR3 consists of 14 residues. Germline loops: CDR1 SNHLY, CDR2 FYNNEI. Trimming took off 3 bases at V and 7 bases at J, with 12 bases between the two ends. CDR3: CASSDIQGIGELFF. The CDR3 bases are TGTGCCAGCAGTGACATCCAAGGGATCGGGGAGCTGTTTTTT. Variable domain in full (rest from reference TRBV2 and TRBJ2-2): EPEVTQTPSHQVTQMGQEVILRCVPISNHLYFYWYRQILGQKVEFLVSFYNNEISEKSEIFDDQFSVERPDGSNFTLKIRSTKLEDSAMYFCASSDIQGIGELFFGEGSRLTVL.

This clonotype was seen at least ten times. The rearrangement links TRBV3-1 to TRBJ2-5; D might be TRBD2 (7 bases). CDR3 length equals 15 residues. The V gene's germline CDR1 is LGHDT and CDR2 YNNKEL (reference sequence). The V gene lost 1 base and the J gene lost 2 bases, with 11 bases spanning the gap. Written as DNA, the CDR3 is TGTGCCAGCAGCCAAGGCGGGGGCCTGCAAGAGACCCAGTACTTC. Protein: CASSQGGGLQETQYF.

This rearrangement joins TRBV12-3 or TRBV12-4 to TRBJ1-5; D remains ambiguous. CDR3 size: 15 residues. Trimming shortened V by 0 bases and J by 3 bases, and 9 bases separated the two germline ends. The CDR3 loop reads CASSLAGRNNQPQHF. The CDR3 DNA reads as TGTGCCAGCAGTTTAGCCGGACGGAACAATCAGCCCCAGCATTTT.

This chain uses TRBV29-1 with TRBJ2-3; tentatively, D is TRBD1 (5 bases). CDR3 length: 14 amino acids. Looked up from germline, CDR1 is SQVTM and CDR2 is ANQGSEA. Trimming left V 2 bases short and J 3 bases short, with 12 bases between. The CDR3 bases are TGCAGCGTTGAAACCAGGGTAGGGACAGATACGCAGTATTTT. Translated: CSVETRVGTDTQYF.

This clonotype was seen a few times. In nucleotides, the CDR3 is TGCGCCAGCAGCTACTCCGGGGGGGCCGCTTACAATGAGCAGTTCTTC. Its protein is CASSYSGGAAYNEQFF. The chain links TRBV5-1 to TRBJ2-1; 8 positions match TRBD2. Trimming cost V 3 bases and J 4 bases; bases outside gene matches: 9. CDR1 and CDR2 (germline): SGHRS, YFSETQ. The CDR3 is 16 residues long.

Regarding this clonotype: Given a much more abundant clone one base away, this may be a read error. The chain is built from TRBV7-9 and TRBJ2-1, with D perhaps TRBD1 (6 bases). CDR1 is SEHNR, CDR2 FQNEAQ, per germline (reference sequence). This CDR3 region has 12 residues. With 3 bases removed from V and 15 bases from J, the gap between germline ends came to 15 bases. The CDR3 sequence: CASSFTQGFLFF. DNA for the CDR3: TGTGCCAGCAGCTTCACTCAGGGGTTTTTGTTCTTC.

This clonotype has just a few counts. The V and J genes are TRBV20-1 and TRBJ2-7; D unresolved. V was cut by 0 bases and J by 4 bases, with 10 bases left in between. CDR1 DFQATT and CDR2 SNEGSKA come from the germline V gene (reference sequence). This CDR3 has 13 residues. CDR3 sequence reads: CSARDLKVYEQYF. The CDR3 bases are TGCAGTGCTAGAGATCTGAAGGTATACGAGCAGTACTTC.

The J gene is TRBJ2-7, the V gene TRBV5-4, with D perhaps matching TRBD1 or TRBD2 (6 bases each). Deletions cut 4 bases from V and 4 bases from J, with 21 bases between. Germline V gene lookup returns CDR1 SGHNT and CDR2 YYREEE (reference sequence). The CDR3 is 16 residues long. CDR3 in DNA: TGTGCCAGCAGCCCGGCCCACAGGGTGGGAGGTTACGAGCAGTACTTC. It specifies CASSPAHRVGGYEQYF.

This clonotype appeared once. The V and J genes are TRBV10-1 and TRBJ2-1; tentatively, D is TRBD1 (6 bases). Looked up from germline, CDR1 is WNHNN and CDR2 is SYGVQD (reference sequence). The CDR3 sequence is 19 residues long. V was pared by 7 bases and J by 0 bases, with 25 bases between. The CDR3 nucleotides are TGCGCCAGCAAATCCGGGAACACAGCAGACAGGCGCTCCTACAATGAGCAGTTCTTC. Protein sequence: CASKSGNTADRRSYNEQFF.

In this sample, this clonotype turned up a few times. V is TRBV28 and J is TRBJ1-2; D remains unclear. This CDR3 is built from 14 residues. Germline V lookup: CDR1 MDHEN, CDR2 SYDVKM. The ends were cut back, 3 bases at V and 4 bases at J, with 12 bases in the middle. The CDR3 spells CASSLSQSIYGYTF. In nucleotides, the CDR3 is TGTGCCAGCAGTTTGAGTCAGTCAATCTATGGCTACACCTTC.

This clonotype was counted ten times or more. The genes are TRBV28 and TRBJ2-1; D perhaps matches TRBD1 (5 bases). CDR3 size: 16 residues. The germline V gene encodes CDR1 MDHEN and CDR2 SYDVKM. V was trimmed by 6 bases and J by 0 bases, leaving 15 bases between them. The CDR3 here is CASRGAGPNSYNEQFF. DNA of the CDR3: TGTGCCAGCAGAGGGGCAGGACCTAACTCCTACAATGAGCAGTTCTTC.